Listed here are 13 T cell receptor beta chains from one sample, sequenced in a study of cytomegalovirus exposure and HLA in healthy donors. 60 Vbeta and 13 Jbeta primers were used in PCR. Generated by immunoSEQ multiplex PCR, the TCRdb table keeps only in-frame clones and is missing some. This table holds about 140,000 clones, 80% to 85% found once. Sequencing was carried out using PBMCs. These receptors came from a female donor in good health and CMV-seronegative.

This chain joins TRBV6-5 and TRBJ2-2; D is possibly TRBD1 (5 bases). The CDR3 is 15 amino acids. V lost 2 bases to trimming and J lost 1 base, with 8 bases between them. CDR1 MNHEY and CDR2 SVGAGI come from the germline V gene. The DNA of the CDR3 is TGTGCCAGCAGTTACCTCCAGGGGAACACCGGGGAGCTGTTTTTT. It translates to CASSYLQGNTGELFF.

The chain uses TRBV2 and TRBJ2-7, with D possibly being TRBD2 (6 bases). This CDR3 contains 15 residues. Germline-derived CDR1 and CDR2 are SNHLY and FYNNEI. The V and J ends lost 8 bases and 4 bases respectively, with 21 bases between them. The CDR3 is CASSPLAGSIYEQYF. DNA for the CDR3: TGTGCCAGCTCTCCGCTGGCGGGAAGTATATACGAGCAGTACTTC.

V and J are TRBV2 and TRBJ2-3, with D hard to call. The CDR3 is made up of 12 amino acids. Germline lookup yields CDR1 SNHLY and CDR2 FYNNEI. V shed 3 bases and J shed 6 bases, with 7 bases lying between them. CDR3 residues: CASSESEDTQYF. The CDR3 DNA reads TGTGCCAGCAGTGAGTCCGAGGATACGCAGTATTTT.

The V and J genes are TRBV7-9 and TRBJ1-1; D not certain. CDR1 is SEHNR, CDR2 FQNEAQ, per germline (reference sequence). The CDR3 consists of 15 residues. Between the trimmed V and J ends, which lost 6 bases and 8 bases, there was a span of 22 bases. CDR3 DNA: TGTGCCAGCAGTTCAACTGAATGGGTAGACTCCGAAGCTTTCTTT. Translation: CASSSTEWVDSEAFF.

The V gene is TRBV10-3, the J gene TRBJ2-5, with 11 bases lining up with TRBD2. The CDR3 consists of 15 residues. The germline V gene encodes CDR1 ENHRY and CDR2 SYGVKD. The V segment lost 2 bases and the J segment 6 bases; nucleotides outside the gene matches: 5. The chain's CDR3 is CAISERGLAVKTQYF. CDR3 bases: TGTGCCATCAGTGAGAGGGGACTAGCGGTGAAGACCCAGTACTTC.

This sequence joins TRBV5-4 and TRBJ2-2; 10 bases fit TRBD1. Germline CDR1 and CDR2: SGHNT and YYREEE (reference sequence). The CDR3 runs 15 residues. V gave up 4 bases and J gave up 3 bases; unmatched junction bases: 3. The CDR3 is CASSPGQGYTGELFF. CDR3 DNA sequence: TGTGCCAGCAGCCCGGGACAGGGGTACACCGGGGAGCTGTTTTTT.

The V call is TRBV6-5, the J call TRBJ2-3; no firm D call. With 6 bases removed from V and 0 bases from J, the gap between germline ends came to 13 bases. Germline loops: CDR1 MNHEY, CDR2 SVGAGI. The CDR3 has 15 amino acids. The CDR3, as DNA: TGTGCCAGCAGGCCCCACGGAGCAAGCACAGATACGCAGTATTTT. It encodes CASRPHGASTDTQYF.

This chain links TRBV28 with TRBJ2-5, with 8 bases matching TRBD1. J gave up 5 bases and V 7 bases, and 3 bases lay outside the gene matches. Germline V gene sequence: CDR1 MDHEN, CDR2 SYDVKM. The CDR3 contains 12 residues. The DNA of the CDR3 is TGTGCCAGCAACCAGGGGGCCGAGACCCAGTACTTC. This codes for CASNQGAETQYF.

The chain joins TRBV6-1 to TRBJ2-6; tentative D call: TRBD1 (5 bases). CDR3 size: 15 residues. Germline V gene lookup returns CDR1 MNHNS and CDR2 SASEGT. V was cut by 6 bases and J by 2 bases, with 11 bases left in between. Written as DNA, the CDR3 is TGTGCCAGCAGCCCGCTCAGGGCTGGGGCCAACGTCCTGACTTTC. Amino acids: CASSPLRAGANVLTF.

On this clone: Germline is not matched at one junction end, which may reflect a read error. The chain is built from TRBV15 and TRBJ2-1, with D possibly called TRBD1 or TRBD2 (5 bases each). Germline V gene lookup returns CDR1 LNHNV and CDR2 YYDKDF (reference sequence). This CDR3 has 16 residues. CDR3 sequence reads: CATSRGVGPGYNEQFF. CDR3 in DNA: TGTGCCACCAGTAGAGGGGTGGGCCCAGGTTACAATGAGCAGTTCTTC.

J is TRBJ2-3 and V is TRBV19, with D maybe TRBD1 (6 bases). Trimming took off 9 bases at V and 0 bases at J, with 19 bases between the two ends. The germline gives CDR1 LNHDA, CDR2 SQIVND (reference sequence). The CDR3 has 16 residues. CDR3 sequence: CASQDSRGLSTDTQYF. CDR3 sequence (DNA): TGTGCCAGCCAAGACTCCAGGGGATTAAGCACAGATACGCAGTATTTT.

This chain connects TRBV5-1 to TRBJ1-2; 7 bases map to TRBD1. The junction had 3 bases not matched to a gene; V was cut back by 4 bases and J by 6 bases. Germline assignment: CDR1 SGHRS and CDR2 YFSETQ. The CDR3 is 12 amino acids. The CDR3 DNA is TGCGCCAGCAGCGGGGACAGAGATGGCTACACCTTC. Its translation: CASSGDRDGYTF.

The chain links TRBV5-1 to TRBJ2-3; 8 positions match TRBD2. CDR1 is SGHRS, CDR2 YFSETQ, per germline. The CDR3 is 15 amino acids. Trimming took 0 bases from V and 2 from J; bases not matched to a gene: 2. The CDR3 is CASSLVAGITDTQYF. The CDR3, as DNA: TGCGCCAGCAGCTTGGTAGCGGGGATCACAGATACGCAGTATTTT.